The 29 T cell receptor beta chains listed next were all sequenced from one sample in a study of shared clonotypes between healthy human individuals. Produced via immunoSEQ multiplex PCR; TCRdb's table is partial and in-frame only. The sample shows 700,000 or so clones, approximately 75% of them seen only once. The sequenced material came from memory CD4+ T cells sorted from blood. The subset: CD45RA-negative fraction. The receptors stem from a woman in her 30s in good health.

The V and J genes are TRBV28 and TRBJ1-1; D uncertain. Germline loops: CDR1 MDHEN, CDR2 SYDVKM. V was clipped by 3 bases and J by 1 base, with 12 bases between them. This CDR3 has 15 residues. CDR3 coding DNA: TGTGCCAGCAGTTTGGCAAGCGAAGGGAACACTGAAGCTTTCTTT. It specifies CASSLASEGNTEAFF. The entire variable domain, with the rest obtained from reference TRBV28 and TRBJ1-1, is as follows: DVKVTQSSRYLVKRTGEKVFLECVQDMDHENMFWYRQDPGLGLRLIYFSYDVKMKEKGDIPEGYSVSREKKERFSLILESASTNQTSMYLCASSLASEGNTEAFFGQGTRLTVV.

V is TRBV5-6 and J is TRBJ2-3, with D possibly being TRBD1 (5 bases). Germline lookup yields CDR1 SGHDT and CDR2 YYEEEE. V lost 0 bases, J lost 6 bases, and 11 bases lay in between. The CDR3 loop spans 14 amino acids. The CDR3 nucleotides are TGTGCCAGCAGCTTGGATGCTAGGGGTGATACGCAGTATTTT. It codes for CASSLDARGDTQYF.

This clone was counted between two and nine times. V gene TRBV5-8 combines with J gene TRBJ2-1; 8 nucleotides match TRBD1. The ends lost 4 bases at V and 7 bases at J; junction bases unmatched: 1. Germline V gene lookup returns CDR1 SGHTS and CDR2 YDEGEE. This CDR3 comprises 12 residues. The CDR3 nucleotides read TGTGCCAGCAGCGGGACAGGAAATGAGCAGTTCTTC. It encodes CASSGTGNEQFF.

This CDR3 reads CASSAGQLYGYTF. CDR3 DNA: TGCGCCAGCAGCGCGGGACAGCTCTATGGCTACACCTTC. The chain combines TRBV5-1 with TRBJ1-2; 7 nucleotides line up with TRBD1. Germline V gives CDR1 SGHRS, CDR2 YFSETQ. J gave up 4 bases and V 4 bases, and 4 bases lay outside the gene matches. The CDR3 has 13 residues.

The chain joins TRBV2 to TRBJ1-5; 9 positions match TRBD1. Per the germline V gene, CDR1 is SNHLY and CDR2 is FYNNEI. V was pared by 8 bases and J by 7 bases, with 12 bases of the junction left unmatched. CDR3 length: 15 amino acids. CDR3 residues: CASQPGTGTGQPQHF. DNA of the CDR3: TGTGCCAGCCAACCCGGGACAGGGACTGGGCAGCCCCAGCATTTT.

This rearrangement joins TRBV21-1 to TRBJ2-1; the table's D call, TRBD2, was not checked against the DNA. TRBV21-1 is given as a pseudogene. CDR3 length: 18 residues. In DNA, the CDR3 is TGTGCCAGCAGCACTCGCTCCACTCAGACTAGCTCCTACAATGAGCAGTTCTTC. Its translation is CASSTRSTQTSSYNEQFF.

The rearrangement links TRBV30 to TRBJ2-3, with a possible D match to TRBD2 (6 bases). Germline CDR1 and CDR2: GTSNPN and SVGIG (reference sequence). V was shortened by 2 bases and J by 8 bases, with 11 bases between the two germline ends. There are 12 residues in the CDR3. The CDR3 coding sequence is TGTGCCTGGAGTTTTTGGGGAGGTACGCAGTATTTT. This codes for CAWSFWGGTQYF.

The gene calls are TRBV14 and TRBJ2-3; TRBD2 aligns across 12 bases. The CDR3 is 16 residues long. Germline CDR1 and CDR2: SGHDN and FVKESK. With 2 bases clipped from V and 5 bases from J, the junction kept 5 bases outside the gene matches. CDR3 DNA sequence: TGTGCCAGCAGCCAACTGACTAGCGGGAGAGGAGATACGCAGTATTTT. Translation: CASSQLTSGRGDTQYF.

The chain combines TRBV5-6 with TRBJ1-2; 7 nucleotides align to TRBD1. V gave up 6 bases and J gave up 3 bases; unmatched junction bases: 5. The CDR3 covers 13 residues. Germline V gene data show CDR1 as SGHDT and CDR2 as YYEEEE. The CDR3 region is CASTEQGYYGYTF. The CDR3 DNA follows: TGTGCCAGCACCGAACAGGGGTACTATGGCTACACCTTC.

The rearrangement uses TRBV11-2 and TRBJ2-7; TRBD1 matches at 10 bases. Trimming cost V 6 bases and J 3 bases; bases outside gene matches: 5. CDR1 is SGHAT, CDR2 FQNNGV, per germline. This CDR3 is 14 amino acids long. Written as DNA, the CDR3 is TGTGCCAGCAGAGGGGGGGACAGGGGCTACGAGCAGTACTTC. Translation: CASRGGDRGYEQYF.

The rearrangement joins TRBV18 to TRBJ1-3, with D maybe TRBD1 (6 bases). CDR1 is KGHSH and CDR2 is LQKENI in the germline V gene. The CDR3 totals 15 residues. V was shortened by 2 bases and J by 1 base, with 9 bases between the two germline ends. CDR3 residues: CASSPGGQSGNTIYF. Here the CDR3 DNA reads TGTGCCAGCTCACCAGGGGGACAATCTGGAAACACCATATATTTT. The full variable domain, rest sourced from reference TRBV18 and TRBJ1-3, is NAGVMQNPRHLVRRRGQEARLRCSPMKGHSHVYWYRQLPEEGLKFMVYLQKENIIDESGMPKERFSAEFPKEGPSILRIQQVVRGDSAAYFCASSPGGQSGNTIYFGEGSWLTVV.

This chain joins TRBV15 and TRBJ2-5; 9 bases match TRBD2. The DNA end is a closer match to TRBJ2-7, so the J assignment may be wrong. The CDR3 is 16 residues long. Germline CDR1 and CDR2: LNHNV and YYDKDF (reference sequence). CDR3 in DNA: TGTGCCACCAGCAGAGGGGGACTAGCAGCCTCCTACGAGCAGTACTTC. It encodes CATSRGGLAASYEQYF.

V is TRBV7-2 and J is TRBJ1-2, with 8 bases aligning to TRBD1. Germline V gene lookup returns CDR1 SGHTA and CDR2 FQGNSA. CDR3 length equals 15 residues. V shed 4 bases and J 8 bases; nucleotides not matched to a gene: 12. CDR3 DNA sequence: TGTGCCAGCAGCTCTAAGACAGGGGCGGTATGGGGCTACACCTTC. This sequence encodes CASSSKTGAVWGYTF.

This sequence joins TRBV5-1 and TRBJ2-6; perhaps D is TRBD1 or TRBD2 (6 bases each). Germline V lookup: CDR1 SGHRS, CDR2 YFSETQ. V was clipped by 4 bases and J by 2 bases, with 13 bases between them. CDR3 length: 16 amino acids. For the CDR3, the DNA is TGCGCCAGCAGCCCCGCCGGGGGCCCTGGGGCCAACGTCCTGACTTTC. It translates to CASSPAGGPGANVLTF.

V is TRBV7-6 and J is TRBJ2-1; weak D call: TRBD1 (6 bases). The CDR3 totals 14 residues. Germline-derived CDR1 and CDR2 are SGHVS and FNYEAQ. V lost 5 bases and J 4 bases, leaving 12 bases between the germline ends. In DNA, the CDR3 is TGTGCCAGCAGCACAATCGGACAGTACAATGAGCAGTTCTTC. It translates to CASSTIGQYNEQFF.

The chain joins TRBV7-3 to TRBJ2-7; 7 bases are a match to TRBD1. There are 14 residues in the CDR3. The V segment lost 5 bases and the J segment 6 bases; nucleotides outside the gene matches: 10. Germline loops: CDR1 SGHTA, CDR2 FQGTGA. CDR3 nucleotide sequence: TGTGCCAGCAGCCACAGACAGGGAGTAGGCGAGCAGTACTTC. Translating gives CASSHRQGVGEQYF.

The gene calls are TRBV4-1 and TRBJ1-4; D remains unclear. The CDR3 consists of 14 residues. Per germline, CDR1 MGHRA and CDR2 YSYEKL. Trimming stripped 0 bases from V and 8 bases from J, with 10 bases between. CDR3: CASSQDEGVEKLFF. The CDR3 bases are TGCGCCAGCAGCCAAGATGAGGGAGTAGAAAAACTGTTTTTT.

This clone was picked up a small number of times. V usage is TRBV7-6 and J usage is TRBJ2-7, with 8 bases identical to TRBD2. Germline lookup yields CDR1 SGHVS and CDR2 FNYEAQ. Losses at the gene ends were 5 bases for V and 5 bases for J; bases not matched to a gene: 2. This CDR3 is 12 amino acids long. Here the CDR3 DNA reads TGTGCCAGCAGCCTGACTAGCGACGAGCAGTACTTC. This encodes CASSLTSDEQYF.

The chain couples TRBV30 to TRBJ1-5, with D perhaps matching TRBD1 (5 bases). V was cut by 0 bases and J by 7 bases, with 13 bases left in between. The CDR3 totals 14 residues. Germline loops: CDR1 GTSNPN, CDR2 SVGIG (reference sequence). The chain's CDR3 is CAWSVPGGGQPQHF. The CDR3 DNA follows: TGTGCCTGGAGTGTACCGGGGGGAGGCCAGCCCCAGCATTTT.

The V call is TRBV5-1, the J call TRBJ2-1, with 9 nucleotides matching TRBD1. The CDR3 has 14 amino acids. CDR1 SGHRS and CDR2 YFSETQ come from the germline V gene. Trimming cost V 5 bases and J 4 bases; bases outside gene matches: 4. The CDR3 coding sequence is TGCGCCAGCAGAGGGACAGGGCCTTACAATGAGCAGTTCTTC. Its translation: CASRGTGPYNEQFF.

This clone was counted a single time. The rearrangement uses TRBV2 and TRBJ1-4; tentative D call: TRBD1 (5 bases). Germline CDR1 is SNHLY and CDR2 is FYNNEI. The V end lost 7 bases, the J end lost 5 bases, and 14 bases lay between the germline ends. The CDR3 has 14 amino acids. CDR3 DNA sequence: TGTGCCAGCACTCCGGGACGGACCAATGAAAAACTGTTTTTT. This sequence encodes CASTPGRTNEKLFF.

The V call is TRBV11-1, the J call TRBJ1-1; 7 bases align to TRBD1. V was pared by 3 bases and J by 5 bases, with 9 bases of the junction left unmatched. Germline lookup yields CDR1 SGHAT and CDR2 FQDESV (reference sequence). CDR3 size: 15 residues. The CDR3 reads CASSFRGAGGTEAFF. CDR3 coding DNA: TGTGCCAGCAGCTTCCGGGGGGCAGGGGGAACTGAAGCTTTCTTT.

This clone has just one count. V is TRBV19 and J is TRBJ1-2, with 8 bases that match TRBD1. CDR1 and CDR2 (germline): LNHDA, SQIVND (reference sequence). Trimming at V came to 4 bases and at J to 13 bases, leaving 8 bases not matched to a gene. The CDR3 loop spans 12 amino acids. CDR3 loop: CASSTRDRWVTF. For the CDR3, the DNA is TGTGCCAGTAGTACCCGGGACAGGTGGGTCACCTTC.

This clone was seen at least ten times. The chain couples TRBV18 to TRBJ2-2, with TRBD1 identical over 11 bases. The CDR3 length is 15 residues. The V and J ends lost 5 bases and 5 bases, in that order; junction bases with no gene match: 4. Germline V CDR1 and CDR2: KGHSH, LQKENI. CDR3 region: CASSEDRGRTGELFF. In DNA, the CDR3 is TGTGCCAGCTCAGAGGACAGGGGGCGAACCGGGGAGCTGTTTTTT.

This chain uses TRBV18 with TRBJ2-7, with TRBD2 matching over 13 bases. The CDR3 spans 14 residues. The junction had 2 bases not matched to a gene; V was cut back by 5 bases and J by 4 bases. Germline CDR1 KGHSH, CDR2 LQKENI. The CDR3 bases are TGTGCCAGCTCAAGGACTAGCGGGAGTTACGAGCAGTACTTC. It yields the protein CASSRTSGSYEQYF.

The rearrangement links TRBV28 to TRBJ1-4; possibly TRBD1 for D (6 bases). CDR3 length equals 13 residues. Trimming pared 7 bases from V and 2 bases from J, leaving 8 bases between. Germline loops: CDR1 MDHEN, CDR2 SYDVKM. In nucleotides, the CDR3 is TGTGCCAGCATCAGGGGTACTAATGAAAAACTGTTTTTT. This codes for CASIRGTNEKLFF.

This clone has at least ten counts. This chain uses TRBV4-1 with TRBJ2-1, with 8 nucleotides matching TRBD2. V gave up 1 base and J gave up 5 bases; unmatched junction bases: 7. Germline assignment: CDR1 MGHRA and CDR2 YSYEKL. This CDR3 is built from 16 residues. The DNA of the CDR3 is TGCGCCAGCAGCCAAGCCACCGGGACTAGGAACAATGAGCAGTTCTTC. Translated, it gives CASSQATGTRNNEQFF.

The genes are TRBV28 and TRBJ2-7; D remains ambiguous. The CDR3 length is 15 residues. CDR1 and CDR2 from the germline V gene are MDHEN and SYDVKM. V lost 5 bases, J lost 4 bases, and 18 bases lay in between. The CDR3, as DNA: TGTGCCAGCAGTCCTCCCCAGGATGGTCCTTACGAGCAGTACTTC. Protein: CASSPPQDGPYEQYF.

The J gene is TRBJ2-1, the V gene TRBV6-1; the D gene is possibly TRBD1 (5 bases). The CDR3 contains 14 residues. The germline V gene encodes CDR1 MNHNS and CDR2 SASEGT. Trimming stripped 3 bases from V and 7 bases from J, with 13 bases between. The CDR3, as DNA: TGTGCCAGCAGTGAGGTAGGGGCGCGGAATGAGCAGTTCTTC. It is translated as CASSEVGARNEQFF.